This T cell receptor (beta chain) was retrieved from a study of beta chain features in type 1 diabetes. A word on this clone: Its antigen remains unidentified.

The germline CDR1 and CDR2 sequences are SGHNT and YYREEE (reference sequence). The CDR3 contains 17 residues. The V gene lost 0 bases and the J gene lost 2 bases, with 12 bases spanning the gap. Findings and limits, study-wide: When VDJ junctions were examined, type 1 diabetes patients showed fewer insertions and more deletions. When Type 1 diabetes patients were examined, their TCRB CDR3s proved moderately but significantly shorter in all four CD4+ subsets.

Expressed TCRB transcripts were sequenced because the isolated RNA had all been reverse transcribed beforehand. The method was immunoSEQ multiplex PCR; TCRdb's version includes in-frame clones alone and lacks a portion of them. This table holds roughly 380,000 clones, 15% to 20% found once. Sequencing was performed on naive CD4+ T cells from blood. The chain recombines TRBV5-4 with TRBJ2-6; a weak D match, TRBD1 (6 bases). This TCR was sampled from a woman aged 18 to 35 in good health. CDR3 loop: CASSLAGTGTGANVLTF. The CDR3 coding sequence is TGTGCCAGCAGCTTGGCCGGCACAGGGACTGGGGCCAACGTCCTGACTTTC.